These 7 T cell receptor beta chains were sequenced from one sample in a study of blood T cells in healthy people across ages. A sample-barcoded 5' primer and a J-beta primer mix were used in a second PCR of roughly 7 to 11 cycles. TCRdb itself ran the 5' RACE reads through MiXCR, one entry per CDR3 protein. The sample contains 1.5 million to 2 million distinct CDR3 sequences, 28% of which appear only once. The sample taken for sequencing was blood. These receptors were collected from a woman in her twenties or thirties in good health.

This clonotype has a handful of counts. A junction end diverges from the germline sequence, so it may reflect a read error. This sequence joins TRBV10-1 and TRBJ2-1, with D maybe TRBD2 (6 bases). CDR3 length: 13 residues. CDR1 WNHNN and CDR2 SYGVQD come from the germline V gene (reference sequence). The CDR3 DNA sequence: TGCGTCAGCAGTCCAAAAGGACTAAATGAGCAGTTCTTC. It is translated as CVSSPKGLNEQFF.

V gene TRBV2 combines with J gene TRBJ1-6, with D possibly being TRBD1 (5 bases). The CDR3 extends over 15 amino acids. Germline V gene sequence: CDR1 SNHLY, CDR2 FYNNEI. V was clipped by 7 bases and J by 10 bases, with 20 bases between them. The CDR3 nucleotides are TGTGCCAGCAAACCCGACAGACAGACGATCTCACCCCTCCACTTT. It codes for CASKPDRQTISPLHF.

A few counts support this clonotype. The chain employs TRBV21-1 and TRBJ2-5; the D segment call TRBD2 is taken from the table without a DNA check. TRBV21-1 is a documented pseudogene. The CDR3 loop spans 16 amino acids. The CDR3 spells CASSNDHGLEEETQYF. The CDR3 DNA is TGTGCCAGCAGCAACGACCACGGGCTGGAGGAAGAGACCCAGTACTTC.

The chain links TRBV7-9 to TRBJ2-5; 13 bases align to TRBD2. CDR1 and CDR2 (germline): SEHNR, FQNEAQ (reference sequence). CDR3 length equals 17 residues. V gave up 4 bases and J gave up 5 bases; unmatched junction bases: 10. CDR3: CASSSPGTSGNSETQYF. The CDR3 nucleotides read TGTGCCAGCAGCTCTCCCGGGACTAGCGGGAATTCGGAGACCCAGTACTTC.

This clonotype was observed a few times. The chain employs TRBV7-2 and TRBJ2-5; 12 bases agree with TRBD2. Germline V gene sequence: CDR1 SGHTA, CDR2 FQGNSA. The length of the CDR3 is 15 residues. V was clipped by 0 bases and J by 11 bases; unmatched bases: 7. The CDR3 sequence is CASSLAGTSGYGQYF. Here the CDR3 DNA reads TGTGCCAGCAGCTTAGCCGGGACTAGCGGGTACGGGCAGTACTTC.

On this clonotype: A single base separates this from a much larger clone, so it may be a read error. The CDR3 loop reads CASSFVETGRANEQYF. For the CDR3, the DNA is TGTGCCAGCAGTTTTGTGGAGACAGGGAGGGCCAATGAGCAGTACTTC. J is TRBJ2-5 and V is TRBV28; either TRBD1 or TRBD2 may fit D (7 bases each). This CDR3 has 16 residues. Germline CDR1 MDHEN, CDR2 SYDVKM. The V end was cut by 3 bases, the J end by 11 bases, with 25 bases between.

The chain combines TRBV5-1 with TRBJ2-2, with D possibly matching TRBD2 (5 bases). Between the trimmed V and J ends, which lost 1 base and 7 bases, there was a span of 14 bases. Germline values: CDR1 SGHRS, CDR2 YFSETQ. This CDR3 spans 15 amino acids. This chain's CDR3 is CASSLSRREVGELFF. The CDR3 DNA sequence: TGCGCCAGCAGCTTGAGTCGTCGGGAAGTCGGGGAGCTGTTTTTT.